Listed below are T cell receptor beta chains from one sample, sequenced in a study of radiotherapy plus CTLA-4 blockade in lung cancer. Sequencing used immunoSEQ multiplex PCR; TCRdb keeps in-frame clones, though not all of them. The sample lists 95,000 to 150,000 clones; 90% were seen once. The source material was peripheral blood, sampled from a patient treated with radiotherapy plus ipilimumab. The receptors were sampled from a human donor with non-small cell lung cancer that progressed on radiotherapy plus ipilimumab. Both conserved end residues are part of each CDR3. D genes are given only for firm matches. Expanded clones get a size class; other rows say once, few or many, or leave the size out.

V	J	D	size	CDR3	DNA
TRBV14	TRBJ2-2	TRBD2	few	CASSPRLAGATGELFF	TGTGCCAGCAGCCCACGACTAGCGGGAGCCACCGGGGAGCTGTTTTTT
TRBV19	TRBJ2-3	TRBD1	once	CASSQPTGGVVTDTQYF	TGTGCCAGTAGTCAGCCGACAGGGGGTGTCGTCACAGATACGCAGTATTTT
TRBV2	TRBJ2-2	NA	NA	CASSTGWSVGELFF	TGTGCCAGCAGTACAGGGTGGAGTGTCGGGGAGCTGTTTTTT
TRBV9	TRBJ2-3	NA	NA	CASSVEVYPSTDTQYF	TGTGCCAGCAGCGTAGAAGTCTACCCTAGCACAGATACGCAGTATTTT
TRBV7-8	TRBJ1-5	NA	NA	CASSLMLYQPQHF	TGTGCCAGCAGCTTAATGCTGTATCAGCCCCAGCATTTT
TRBV7-9	TRBJ1-5	NA	NA	CASSLWKDQPQHF	TGTGCCAGCAGCTTATGGAAAGATCAGCCCCAGCATTTT
TRBV18	TRBJ1-2	TRBD1	NA	CASSPGQGADIEDTF	TGTGCCAGCTCACCGGGACAGGGGGCTGATATTGAAGACACCTTC
TRBV7-8	TRBJ2-7	NA	NA	CASSWGEATYEQYF	TGTGCCAGCAGCTGGGGGGAGGCCACCTACGAGCAGTACTTC
TRBV10-1	TRBJ2-5	NA	NA	CASSESGTSQETQYF	TGCGCCAGCAGTGAGTCGGGAACTAGTCAAGAGACCCAGTACTTC
TRBV5-1	TRBJ2-7	TRBD1	NA	CASSLAGTGGYEQYF	TGCGCCAGCAGCTTGGCCGGGACAGGGGGTTACGAGCAGTACTTC
TRBV5-1	TRBJ2-3	TRBD2	NA	CASSLATAGADTQYF	TGCGCCAGCAGCTTGGCCACGGCGGGAGCAGATACGCAGTATTTT
TRBV30	TRBJ1-2	NA	NA	CAWSVSGYYGYTF	TGTGCCTGGAGTGTGTCTGGGTACTATGGCTACACCTTC
TRBV4-1	TRBJ2-7	NA	NA	CASSQGWESYEQYF	TGCGCCAGCAGCCAAGGGTGGGAGAGCTACGAGCAGTACTTC